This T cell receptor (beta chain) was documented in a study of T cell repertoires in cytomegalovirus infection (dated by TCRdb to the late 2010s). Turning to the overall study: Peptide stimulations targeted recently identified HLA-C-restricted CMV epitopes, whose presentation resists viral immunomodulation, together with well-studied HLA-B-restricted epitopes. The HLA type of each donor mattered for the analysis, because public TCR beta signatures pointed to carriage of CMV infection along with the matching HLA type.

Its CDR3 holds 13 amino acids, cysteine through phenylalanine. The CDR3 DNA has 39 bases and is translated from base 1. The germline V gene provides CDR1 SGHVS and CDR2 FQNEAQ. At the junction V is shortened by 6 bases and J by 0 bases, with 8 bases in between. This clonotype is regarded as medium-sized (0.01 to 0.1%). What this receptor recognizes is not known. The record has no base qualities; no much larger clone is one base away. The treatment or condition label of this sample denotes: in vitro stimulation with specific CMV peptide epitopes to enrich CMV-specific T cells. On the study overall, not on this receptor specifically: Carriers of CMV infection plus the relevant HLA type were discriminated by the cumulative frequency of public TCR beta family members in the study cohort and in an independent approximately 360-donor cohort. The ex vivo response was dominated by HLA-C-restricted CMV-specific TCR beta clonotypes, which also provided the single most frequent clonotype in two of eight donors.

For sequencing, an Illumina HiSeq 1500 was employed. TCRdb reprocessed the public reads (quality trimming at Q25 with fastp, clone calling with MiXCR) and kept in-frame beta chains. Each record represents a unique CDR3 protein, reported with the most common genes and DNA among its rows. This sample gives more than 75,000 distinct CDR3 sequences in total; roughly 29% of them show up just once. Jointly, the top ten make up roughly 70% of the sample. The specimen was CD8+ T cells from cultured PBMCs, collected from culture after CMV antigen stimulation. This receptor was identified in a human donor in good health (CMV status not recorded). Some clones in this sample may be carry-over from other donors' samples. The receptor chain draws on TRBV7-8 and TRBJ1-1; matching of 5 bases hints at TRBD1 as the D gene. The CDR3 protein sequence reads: CASSGHLNTEAFF. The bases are TGTGCCAGCAGTGGACACTTGAACACTGAAGCTTTCTTT.